This T cell receptor (beta chain) was profiled in a study of T cells in Graves' hyperthyroidism and ophthalmopathy. Study details: Once the initial diagnosis was made, peripheral blood was obtained before any treatment. Whole-study findings and limits: Ophthalmopathy cases were set apart from stable hyperthyroidism by a 13 V-J model.

On this clonotype: Its antigen is currently unknown.

CDR1 and CDR2 (germline): MNHEY, SVGEGT. V trimming: 5 bases; J trimming: 0 bases; junction bases outside the gene matches: 3. The CDR3 length is 15 residues. Authors of the study amplified TCR beta CDR3 regions from RNA transcripts. HTBI primers were used for first-round RT-PCR of the TCR CDR3. TCRdb used MiXCR to reprocess the multiplex PCR reads, holding one entry per CDR3 protein. The sample includes around 700,000 distinct CDR3 sequences, approximately 40% of them seen just once. Researchers defined stable Graves' hyperthyroidism as no ophthalmopathy progression within 18 months. The receptor was isolated from a woman between 35 and 50 years old with Graves' hyperthyroidism. This sequence joins TRBV6-2 or TRBV6-3 and TRBJ1-5; 8 bases are a match to TRBD1. Sequenced material: blood. The CDR3 DNA follows: TGTGCCAGCAGTGGGACAGGAAATAGCAATCAGCCCCAGCATTTT. Its translation is CASSGTGNSNQPQHF.